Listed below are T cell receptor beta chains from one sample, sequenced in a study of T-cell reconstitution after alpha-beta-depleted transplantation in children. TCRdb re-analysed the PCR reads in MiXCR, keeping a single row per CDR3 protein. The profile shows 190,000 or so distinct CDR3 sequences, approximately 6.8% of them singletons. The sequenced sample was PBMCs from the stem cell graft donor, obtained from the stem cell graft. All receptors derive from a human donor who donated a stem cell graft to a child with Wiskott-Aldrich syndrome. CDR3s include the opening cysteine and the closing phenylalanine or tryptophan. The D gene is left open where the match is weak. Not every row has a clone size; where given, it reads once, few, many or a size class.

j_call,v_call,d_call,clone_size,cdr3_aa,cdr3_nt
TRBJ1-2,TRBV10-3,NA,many,CAISESTGVEFGGYTF,TGTGCCATCAGTGAGTCTACAGGAGTGGAATTCGGTGGCTACACCTTC
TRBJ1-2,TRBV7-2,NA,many,CASSYPEGHGYTF,TGTGCCAGCAGCTACCCCGAGGGGCATGGCTACACCTTC
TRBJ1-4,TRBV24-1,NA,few,CATSDNHEKLFF,TGTGCCACCAGTGATAACCATGAAAAACTGTTTTTT
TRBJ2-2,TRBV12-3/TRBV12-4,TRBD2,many,CASSPGLAGPGELFF,TGTGCCAGCAGTCCAGGACTAGCGGGTCCCGGGGAGCTGTTTTTT
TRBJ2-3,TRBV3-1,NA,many,CASSQDRRLSTDTQYF,TGTGCCAGCAGCCAAGATCGGAGACTTAGCACAGATACGCAGTATTTT
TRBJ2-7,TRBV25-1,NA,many,CASSSKGYEQYF,TGTGCCAGCAGTTCAAAAGGGTACGAGCAGTACTTC
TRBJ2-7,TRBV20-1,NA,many,CSARVYYEQYF,TGCAGTGCTAGAGTATACTACGAGCAGTACTTC
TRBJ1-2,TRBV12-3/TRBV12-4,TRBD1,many,CASNGQGALSGYGYTF,TGTGCCAGCAACGGACAGGGGGCTCTCAGTGGCTATGGCTACACCTTC
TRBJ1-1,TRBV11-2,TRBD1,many,CASSSNLQGAVEAFF,TGTGCCAGCAGCTCGAATCTACAGGGGGCCGTTGAAGCTTTCTTT
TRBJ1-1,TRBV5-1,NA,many,CASSLYLPGVSVTEAFF,TGCGCCAGCAGCTTGTATTTGCCAGGCGTTAGTGTCACTGAAGCTTTCTTT
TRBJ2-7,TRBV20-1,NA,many,CSARDSDGGSYEQYF,TGCAGTGCTAGAGATAGCGATGGCGGCTCCTACGAGCAGTACTTC
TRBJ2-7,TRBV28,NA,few,CASSLPLGRGRGSYEQYF,TGTGCCAGCAGTTTACCCCTCGGCCGGGGAAGGGGCTCCTACGAGCAGTACTTC
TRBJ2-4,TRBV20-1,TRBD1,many,CSGTGQAGAIQYF,TGCAGTGGAACGGGACAGGCGGGCGCCATTCAGTACTTC
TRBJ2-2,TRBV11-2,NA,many,CASSFLRGTGELFF,TGTGCCAGCAGCTTTCTCAGAGGAACCGGGGAGCTGTTTTTT
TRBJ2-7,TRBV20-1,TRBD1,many,CSAVQLGTGEREQYF,TGCAGTGCTGTACAACTCGGGACAGGGGAACGCGAGCAGTACTTC
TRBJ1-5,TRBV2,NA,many,CASSRYSSQFGGNQPQHF,TGTGCCAGCAGTCGGTATAGTAGCCAATTTGGGGGCAATCAGCCCCAGCATTTT
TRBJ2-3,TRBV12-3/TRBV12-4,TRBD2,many,CASSLPRLAGTDTQYF,TGTGCCAGCAGTTTACCAAGACTAGCGGGCACAGATACGCAGTATTTT
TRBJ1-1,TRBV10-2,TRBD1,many,CASSPGQGEAFF,TGCGCCAGCAGTCCGGGACAGGGGGAAGCTTTCTTT
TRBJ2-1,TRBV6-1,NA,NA,CASSERVSSSYNEQFF,TGTGCCAGCTCAGAACGGGTATCGAGCTCCTACAATGAGCAGTTCTTC
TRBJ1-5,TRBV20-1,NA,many,CSARQRDQPQHF,TGCAGTGCTAGGCAACGGGATCAGCCCCAGCATTTT
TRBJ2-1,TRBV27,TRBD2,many,CASSPHPSGRRNEQFF,TGTGCCAGCAGCCCGCATCCTAGCGGGAGGAGAAATGAGCAGTTCTTC
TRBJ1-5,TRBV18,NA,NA,CASSPSSGRKNQPQHF,TGTGCCAGCTCACCTTCCTCGGGACGGAAAAATCAGCCCCAGCATTTT
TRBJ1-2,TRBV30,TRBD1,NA,CAWSALGQRRQGIYGYTF,TGTGCCTGGAGTGCCCTTGGGCAGCGGAGACAGGGCATCTATGGCTACACCTTC
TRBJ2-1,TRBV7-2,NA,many,CASSLPPGRGNEQFF,TGTGCCAGCAGCTTACCGCCAGGGCGGGGTAATGAGCAGTTCTTC
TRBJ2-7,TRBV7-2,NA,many,CASSLTGGGWYEQYF,TGTGCCAGCAGCTTAACGGGTGGGGGATGGTACGAGCAGTACTTC
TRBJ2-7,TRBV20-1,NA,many,CSARGSWEKDHEQYF,TGCAGTGCTAGAGGGTCGTGGGAGAAGGACCACGAGCAGTACTTC
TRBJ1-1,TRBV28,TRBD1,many,CASSSRTGRGTEAFF,TGTGCCAGCAGTTCAAGGACAGGGAGGGGGACTGAAGCTTTCTTT
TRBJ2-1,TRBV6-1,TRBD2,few,CASNGDYSNEQFF,TGTGCCAGCAATGGGGACTACTCCAATGAGCAGTTCTTC
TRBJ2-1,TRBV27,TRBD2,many,CASSFGGLATYNEQFF,TGTGCCAGCAGTTTTGGGGGACTAGCAACCTACAATGAGCAGTTCTTC
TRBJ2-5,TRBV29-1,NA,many,CSVRALQETQYF,TGCAGCGTACGGGCACTCCAAGAGACCCAGTACTTC
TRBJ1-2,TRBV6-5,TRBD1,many,CASSYTPTGDGYTF,TGTGCCAGCAGTTATACACCGACAGGGGACGGCTACACCTTC
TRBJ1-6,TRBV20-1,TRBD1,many,CSASGQGAWGNSPLHF,TGCAGTGCCTCTGGACAGGGGGCTTGGGGTAATTCACCCCTCCACTTT
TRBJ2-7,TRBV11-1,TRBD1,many,CASSLGGAGGRFRSYEQYF,TGTGCCAGCAGCTTAGGAGGGGCAGGGGGACGCTTTAGGTCCTACGAGCAGTACTTC
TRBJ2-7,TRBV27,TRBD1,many,CASSLLPGTARYEQYF,TGTGCCAGCAGTTTACTCCCCGGGACAGCTCGCTACGAGCAGTACTTC
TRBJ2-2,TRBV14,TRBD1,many,CASSRDSLYTGELFF,TGTGCCAGCAGCCGGGACAGTCTATACACCGGGGAGCTGTTTTTT
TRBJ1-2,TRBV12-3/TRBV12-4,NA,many,CASSRRTDSGYTF,TGTGCCAGCAGCCGCAGGACAGACTCGGGCTACACCTTC
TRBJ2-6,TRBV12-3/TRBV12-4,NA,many,CASSRAGPGANVLTF,TGTGCCAGCAGTCGTGCAGGACCTGGGGCCAACGTCCTGACTTTC
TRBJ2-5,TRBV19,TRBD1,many,CASNGGRGETQYF,TGTGCCAGTAATGGTGGCAGGGGGGAGACCCAGTACTTC
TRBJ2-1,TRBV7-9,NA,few,CASSLVGDREQFF,TGTGCCAGCAGCTTAGTGGGTGATAGGGAGCAGTTCTTC
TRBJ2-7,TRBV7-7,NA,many,CASRYGTLHEQYF,TGTGCCAGCAGGTACGGGACACTCCACGAGCAGTACTTC
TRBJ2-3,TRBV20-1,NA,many,CSAIRGLRGRGTDTQYF,TGCAGTGCTATTCGAGGGTTAAGGGGAAGAGGCACAGATACGCAGTATTTT
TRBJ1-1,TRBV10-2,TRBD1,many,CASSEYGTAAFF,TGCGCCAGCAGTGAGTACGGGACAGCAGCTTTCTTT
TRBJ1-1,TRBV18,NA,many,CASSPPRTGDTEAFF,TGTGCCAGCTCACCACCGAGGACTGGGGACACTGAAGCTTTCTTT
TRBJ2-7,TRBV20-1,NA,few,CSARYREGEQYF,TGCAGTGCACGCTACAGGGAGGGCGAGCAGTACTTC
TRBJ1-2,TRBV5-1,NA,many,CASSLDPGGDPIF,TGCGCCAGCAGCTTGGATCCAGGCGGGGACCCGATCTTC
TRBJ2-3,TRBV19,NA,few,CASSMGPFTDTQYF,TGTGCCAGTAGTATGGGTCCCTTCACAGATACGCAGTATTTT
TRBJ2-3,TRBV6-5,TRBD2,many,CASSYTGGTTDTQYF,TGTGCCAGCAGTTACACCGGGGGGACTACAGATACGCAGTATTTT
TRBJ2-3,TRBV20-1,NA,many,CSARTDRIPTDTQYF,TGCAGTGCTAGGACAGACAGGATCCCGACGGATACGCAGTATTTT
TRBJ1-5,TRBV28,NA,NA,CASTSRGEGRQPQHF,TGTGCCAGCACCTCGCGGGGGGAGGGACGTCAGCCCCAGCATTTT
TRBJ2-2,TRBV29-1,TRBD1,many,CSTWTGPGELFF,TGCAGCACCTGGACAGGGCCCGGGGAGCTGTTTTTT
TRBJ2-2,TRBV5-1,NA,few,CASSLGGHPNTGELFF,TGCGCCAGCAGCTTGGGCGGACACCCGAACACCGGGGAGCTGTTTTTT
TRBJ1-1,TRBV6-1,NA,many,CASSDYVNTEAFF,TGTGCCAGCAGTGATTACGTGAACACTGAAGCTTTCTTT
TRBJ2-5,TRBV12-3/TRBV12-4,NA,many,CASSHGQSETQYF,TGTGCCAGCAGTCACGGACAATCAGAGACCCAGTACTTC